This T cell receptor beta chain was identified in a study of shared clonotypes between healthy human individuals. As to this clone: The antigen is not known.

Original analysis: Sequence data from immunoSEQ were junction-only and lacked quality scores; consequently, filtering differed. Clones were sequenced by immunoSEQ multiplex PCR, and TCRdb holds only the in-frame ones, with some missing. V, J and clone size reflect that table, while D and trimming were determined from the DNA. Among about half a million clones, 75% to 80% were seen once, and the ten largest hold about 11%. This CDR3 region has 15 residues. Germline V lookup: CDR1 MDHEN, CDR2 SYDVKM. The J segment lost 7 bases and the V segment lost 5 bases, leaving 4 bases of the junction unmatched. Study-wide results and caveats: Sampling included only blood; tissue repertoires likely differ.

The sample taken for sequencing was PBMCs. This receptor was obtained from a woman aged 40 to 50 in good health. Some clones in this sample may be carry-over from other donors' samples. The rearrangement links TRBV28 to TRBJ2-1, with 14 bases aligning to TRBD2. The CDR3 DNA reads TGTGCCAGCAGTGAGACTAGCGGGAGGGGTAATGAGCAGTTCTTC. Translated, it gives CASSETSGRGNEQFF. Filled out from reference TRBV28 and TRBJ2-1, the complete variable domain reads DVKVTQSSRYLVKRTGEKVFLECVQDMDHENMFWYRQDPGLGLRLIYFSYDVKMKEKGDIPEGYSVSREKKERFSLILESASTNQTSMYLCASSETSGRGNEQFFGPGTRLTVL.